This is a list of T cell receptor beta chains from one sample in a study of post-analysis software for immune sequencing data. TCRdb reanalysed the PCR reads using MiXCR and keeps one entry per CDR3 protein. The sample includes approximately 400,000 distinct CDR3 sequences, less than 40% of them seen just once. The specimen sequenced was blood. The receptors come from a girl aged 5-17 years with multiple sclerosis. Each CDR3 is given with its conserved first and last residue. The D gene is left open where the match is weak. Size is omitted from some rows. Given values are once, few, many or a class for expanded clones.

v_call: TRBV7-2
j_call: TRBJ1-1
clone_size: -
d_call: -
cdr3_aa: CASSPRADTSNTEAFF
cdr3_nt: TGTGCCAGCAGCCCAAGGGCTGACACGTCCAACACTGAAGCTTTCTTT

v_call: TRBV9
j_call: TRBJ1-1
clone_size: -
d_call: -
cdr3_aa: CASSVDRRGTEAFF
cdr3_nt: TGTGCCAGCAGCGTAGACCGCAGGGGTACTGAAGCTTTCTTT

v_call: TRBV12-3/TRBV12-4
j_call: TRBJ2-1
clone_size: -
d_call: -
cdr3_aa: CASSPRGPSNEQFF
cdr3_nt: TGTGCCAGCAGCCCTCGCGGGCCCTCCAATGAGCAGTTCTTC

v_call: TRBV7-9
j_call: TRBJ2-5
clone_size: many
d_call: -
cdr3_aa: CASSLTGPQTQYF
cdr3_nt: TGTGCCAGCAGCTTGACTGGCCCACAGACCCAGTACTTC

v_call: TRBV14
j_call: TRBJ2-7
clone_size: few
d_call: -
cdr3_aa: CASSQIAGFYEQYF
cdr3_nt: TGTGCCAGCAGCCAAATCGCAGGGTTCTACGAGCAGTACTTC

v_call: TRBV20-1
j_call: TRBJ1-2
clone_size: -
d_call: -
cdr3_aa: CSASVNRGYGYTF
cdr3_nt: TGCAGTGCTAGTGTTAACCGCGGCTATGGCTACACCTTC

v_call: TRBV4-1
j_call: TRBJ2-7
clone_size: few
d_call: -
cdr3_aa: CASSQAGKPSNEQYF
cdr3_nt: TGCGCCAGCAGCCAAGCGGGGAAACCATCCAACGAGCAGTACTTC

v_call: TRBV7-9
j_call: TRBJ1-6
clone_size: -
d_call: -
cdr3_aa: CASSIQGHNSPLHF
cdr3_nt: TGTGCCAGCAGCATACAGGGCCATAATTCACCCCTCCACTTT

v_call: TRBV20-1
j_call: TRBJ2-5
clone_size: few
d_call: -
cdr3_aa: CSARSRETQYF
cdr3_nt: TGCAGTGCTAGGTCACGTGAGACCCAGTACTTC

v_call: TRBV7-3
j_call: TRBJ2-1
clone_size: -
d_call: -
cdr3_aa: CASSPRGGDYNEQFF
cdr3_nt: TGTGCCAGCAGCCCGCGGGGCGGAGACTACAATGAGCAGTTCTTC

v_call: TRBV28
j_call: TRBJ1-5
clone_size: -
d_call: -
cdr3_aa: CASSADIPPQHF
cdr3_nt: TGTGCCAGCAGTGCTGACATCCCGCCCCAGCATTTT

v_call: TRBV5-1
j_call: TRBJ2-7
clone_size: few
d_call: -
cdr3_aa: CASSSTDGPSYEQYF
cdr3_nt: TGCGCCAGCAGCTCCACTGACGGTCCATCCTACGAGCAGTACTTC

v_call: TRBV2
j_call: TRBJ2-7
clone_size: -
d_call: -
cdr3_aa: CASTTDYYEQYF
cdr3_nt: TGTGCCAGCACGACAGACTACTACGAGCAGTACTTC

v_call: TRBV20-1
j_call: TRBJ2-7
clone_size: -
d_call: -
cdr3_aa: CSASGPFLEQYF
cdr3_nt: TGCAGTGCTAGCGGACCGTTCCTCGAGCAGTACTTC

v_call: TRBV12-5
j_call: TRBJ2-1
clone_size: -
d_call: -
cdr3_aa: CASGAPGEEQFF
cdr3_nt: TGTGCTAGTGGCGCCCCGGGGGAAGAGCAGTTCTTC

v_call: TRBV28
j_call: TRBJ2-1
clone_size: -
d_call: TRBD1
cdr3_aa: CASSYTPGQGVSEQFF
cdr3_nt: TGTGCCAGCAGTTACACCCCGGGACAGGGGGTGAGTGAGCAGTTCTTC

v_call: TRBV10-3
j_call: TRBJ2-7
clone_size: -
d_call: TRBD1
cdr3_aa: CAISASVGQGADEQYF
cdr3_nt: TGTGCCATCAGTGCTAGCGTGGGACAGGGGGCCGACGAGCAGTACTTC

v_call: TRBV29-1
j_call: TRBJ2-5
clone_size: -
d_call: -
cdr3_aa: CSVARGTETQYF
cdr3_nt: TGCAGCGTTGCCAGAGGAACGGAGACCCAGTACTTC

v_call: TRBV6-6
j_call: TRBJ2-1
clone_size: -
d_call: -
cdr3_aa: CASSHAEARGTQFF
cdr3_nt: TGTGCCAGCAGTCACGCGGAGGCAAGGGGGACCCAGTTCTTC

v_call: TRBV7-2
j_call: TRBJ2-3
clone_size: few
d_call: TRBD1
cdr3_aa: CASTGTEGTDTQYF
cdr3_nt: TGTGCCAGCACCGGGACAGAAGGCACAGATACGCAGTATTTT

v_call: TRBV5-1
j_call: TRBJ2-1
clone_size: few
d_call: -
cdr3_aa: CASSLTGLGVEQFF
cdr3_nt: TGCGCCAGCAGCTTGACAGGGCTCGGCGTTGAGCAGTTCTTC

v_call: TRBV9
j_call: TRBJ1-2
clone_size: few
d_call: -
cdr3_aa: CASSVLSEGARGYTF
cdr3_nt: TGTGCCAGCAGCGTACTTTCGGAGGGAGCGCGAGGCTACACCTTC

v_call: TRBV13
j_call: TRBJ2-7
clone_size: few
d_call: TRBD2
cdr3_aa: CASSPGTSGYEQYF
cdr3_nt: TGTGCCAGCAGCCCCGGGACTAGCGGCTACGAGCAGTACTTC

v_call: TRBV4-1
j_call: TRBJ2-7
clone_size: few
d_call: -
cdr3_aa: CASSQTQSYEQYF
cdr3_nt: TGCGCCAGCAGCCAGACTCAAAGCTACGAGCAGTACTTC

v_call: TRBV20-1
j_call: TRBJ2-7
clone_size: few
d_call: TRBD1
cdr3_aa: CSARRNTQGARVYEQYF
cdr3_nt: TGCAGTGCTAGACGTAACACCCAGGGGGCGCGGGTATACGAGCAGTACTTC

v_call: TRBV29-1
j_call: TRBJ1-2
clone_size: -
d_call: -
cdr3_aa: CSVISGEEGYTF
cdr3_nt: TGCAGCGTGATATCGGGAGAGGAGGGCTACACCTTC

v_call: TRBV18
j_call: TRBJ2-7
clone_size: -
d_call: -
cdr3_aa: CASSPRTGEYGEQYF
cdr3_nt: TGTGCCAGCTCACCACGCACAGGAGAATATGGCGAGCAGTACTTC

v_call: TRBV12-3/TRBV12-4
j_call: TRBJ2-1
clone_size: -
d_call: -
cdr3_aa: CASRRGYEQFF
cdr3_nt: TGTGCCAGCCGACGGGGGTATGAGCAGTTCTTC

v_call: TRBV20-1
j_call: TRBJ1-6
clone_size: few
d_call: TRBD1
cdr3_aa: CSASRRQGANSPLHF
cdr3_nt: TGCAGTGCTAGTCGTCGGCAGGGGGCCAATTCACCCCTCCACTTT

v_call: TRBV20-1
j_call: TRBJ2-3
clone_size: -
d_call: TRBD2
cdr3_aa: CSAPSGGSTDTQYF
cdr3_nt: TGCAGTGCTCCAAGCGGGGGGAGCACAGATACGCAGTATTTT

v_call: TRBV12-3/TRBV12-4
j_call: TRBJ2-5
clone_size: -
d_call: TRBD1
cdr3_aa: CASSFRTGGVGETQYF
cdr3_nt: TGTGCCAGCAGTTTCAGGACAGGCGGCGTCGGGGAGACCCAGTACTTC

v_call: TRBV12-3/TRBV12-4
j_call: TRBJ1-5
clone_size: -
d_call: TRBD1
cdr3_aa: CASSPRDREQPQHF
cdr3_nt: TGTGCCAGCAGTCCCCGGGACAGGGAACAGCCCCAGCATTTT

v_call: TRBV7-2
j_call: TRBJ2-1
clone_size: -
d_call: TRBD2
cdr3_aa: CASSSRGGPYNEQFF
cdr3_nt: TGTGCCAGCAGCTCCCGGGGGGGCCCCTACAATGAGCAGTTCTTC

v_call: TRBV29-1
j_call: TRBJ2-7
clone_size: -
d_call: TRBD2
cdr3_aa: CSARTSGGLNYEQYF
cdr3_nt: TGCAGCGCAAGGACTAGCGGGGGCCTAAACTACGAGCAGTACTTC

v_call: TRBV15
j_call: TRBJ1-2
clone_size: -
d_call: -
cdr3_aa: CATSRDMRGYTF
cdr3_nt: TGTGCCACCAGCAGAGATATGAGGGGCTACACCTTC

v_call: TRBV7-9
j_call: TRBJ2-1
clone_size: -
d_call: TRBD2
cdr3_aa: CASSPPSGRSYNEQFF
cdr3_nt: TGTGCCAGCAGCCCCCCTAGCGGACGGTCCTACAATGAGCAGTTCTTC

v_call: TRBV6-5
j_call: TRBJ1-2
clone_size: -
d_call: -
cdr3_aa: CASSSYGVSGSRGYTF
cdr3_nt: TGTGCCAGCAGTTCCTACGGAGTCTCCGGGTCGCGAGGCTACACCTTC

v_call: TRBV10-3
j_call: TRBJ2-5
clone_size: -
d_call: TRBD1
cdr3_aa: CAISGSTGTETQYF
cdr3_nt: TGTGCCATCAGTGGCTCGACAGGGACGGAGACCCAGTACTTC

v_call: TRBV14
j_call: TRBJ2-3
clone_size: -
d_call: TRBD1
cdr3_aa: CASSQDPWTGIFVHGVTHTDTQYF
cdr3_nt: TGTGCCAGCAGCCAAGATCCATGGACAGGGATTTTCGTTCACGGGGTCACACACACAGATACGCAGTATTTT

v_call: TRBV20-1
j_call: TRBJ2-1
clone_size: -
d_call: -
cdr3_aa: CSASSDYEQFF
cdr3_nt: TGCAGTGCTAGTTCTGATTACGAGCAGTTCTTC

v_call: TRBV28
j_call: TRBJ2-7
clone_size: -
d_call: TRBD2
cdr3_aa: CASSREGLDQYF
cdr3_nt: TGTGCCAGCAGCCGGGAGGGTTTAGACCAGTACTTC

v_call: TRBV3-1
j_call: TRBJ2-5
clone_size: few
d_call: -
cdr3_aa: CASSQPGTKQETQYF
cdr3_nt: TGTGCCAGCAGCCAACCCGGGACAAAACAAGAGACCCAGTACTTC

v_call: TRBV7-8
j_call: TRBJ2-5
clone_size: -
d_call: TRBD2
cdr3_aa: CASSHGDYRETQYF
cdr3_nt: TGTGCCAGCAGCCACGGGGACTACAGAGAGACCCAGTACTTC

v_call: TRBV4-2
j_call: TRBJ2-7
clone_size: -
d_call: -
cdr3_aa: CASSQEALLGEQYF
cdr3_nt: TGTGCCAGCAGCCAAGAAGCTCTCCTTGGCGAGCAGTACTTC

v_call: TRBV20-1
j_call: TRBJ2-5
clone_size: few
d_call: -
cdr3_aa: CSARNPDPRLGTQYF
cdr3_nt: TGCAGTGCTAGGAATCCGGACCCTCGCCTGGGGACCCAGTACTTC

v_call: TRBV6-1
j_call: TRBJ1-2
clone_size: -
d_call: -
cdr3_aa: CASSEETLGGYTF
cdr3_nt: TGTGCCAGCAGTGAAGAGACCCTGGGGGGCTACACCTTC

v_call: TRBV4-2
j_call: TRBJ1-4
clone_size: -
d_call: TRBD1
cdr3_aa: CASSQDPGQGHEKLFF
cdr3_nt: TGTGCCAGCAGCCAAGATCCGGGACAGGGACATGAAAAACTGTTTTTT

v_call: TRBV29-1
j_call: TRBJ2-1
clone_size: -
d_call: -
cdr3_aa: CSVVSPAGTIEQFF
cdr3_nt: TGCAGCGTTGTGAGCCCGGCCGGGACAATTGAGCAGTTCTTC

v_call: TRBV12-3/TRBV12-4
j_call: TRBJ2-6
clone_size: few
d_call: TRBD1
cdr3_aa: CASRQGTGAGANVLTF
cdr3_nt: TGTGCCAGCAGGCAAGGGACAGGCGCTGGGGCCAACGTCCTGACTTTC

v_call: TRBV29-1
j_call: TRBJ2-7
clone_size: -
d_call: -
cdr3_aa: CSGRKGQGGNEQYF
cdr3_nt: TGCAGCGGGAGAAAGGGCCAGGGAGGCAATGAGCAGTACTTC

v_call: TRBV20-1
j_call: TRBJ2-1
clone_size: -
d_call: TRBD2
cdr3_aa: CSARPRTSGSSYNEQFF
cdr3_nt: TGCAGTGCTCGACCCAGGACTAGCGGTAGCTCCTACAATGAGCAGTTCTTC

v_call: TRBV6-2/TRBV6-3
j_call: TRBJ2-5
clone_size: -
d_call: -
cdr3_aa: CTTGEREETQYF
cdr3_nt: TGTACAACCGGCGAAAGGGAAGAGACCCAGTACTTC

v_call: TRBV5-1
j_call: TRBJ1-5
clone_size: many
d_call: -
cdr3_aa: CASSLGGGRNQPQHF
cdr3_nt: TGCGCCAGCAGCTTGGGCGGGGGCAGGAACCAGCCCCAGCATTTT